This TCR beta chain was sequenced during a study of cytomegalovirus exposure and HLA in healthy donors. Findings and caveats of the study: In a later analysis, a genetic analysis reported fewer productive-TCR N-insertions in an Asian-associated ancestry cluster than the cohort average. In a later analysis, parvovirus B19, influenza, CMV and Epstein-Barr virus appeared linked to several top co-occurrence clusters. There were some public TCRs occurring in many donors, but most TCR sequences were rare.

Regarding this clone: The antigen is unknown.

The PCR made use of 60 Vbeta and 13 Jbeta primers. Assay used: immunoSEQ multiplex PCR; TCRdb lists only in-frame clones, some missing. This table holds 75,000 to 90,000 clones. CDR3 size: 15 residues. With 3 bases clipped from V and 2 bases from J, the junction kept 4 bases outside the gene matches. CDR1 LNHDA and CDR2 SQIVND come from the germline V gene (reference sequence). The sequence came from a woman in her sixties or seventies in good health and CMV-seronegative. The sample was PBMCs. This sequence joins TRBV19 and TRBJ2-5; 9 bases match TRBD1. This CDR3 reads CASSIDRGNQETQYF. The CDR3 DNA reads TGTGCCAGTAGTATTGACAGGGGGAATCAAGAGACCCAGTACTTC.